Listed below are T cell receptor beta chains from one sample, sequenced in a study of blood T cell repertoires in COVID-19. Repertoires were generated with immunoSEQ multiplex PCR, while TCRdb's copy carries only in-frame clones and drops some. The data hold over 600,000 clones, with about nine tenths observed a single time. Sequenced material: peripheral blood. These receptors all come from a woman under 30 with acute or convalescent COVID-19. Both conserved end residues are part of each CDR3. The D gene is left open where the match is weak. Clone size is not always given. Where it is, it says once, few, many or a class for expanded clones.

clone size	J gene	D gene	V gene	CDR3 length	CDR3 protein	CDR3 DNA
once	TRBJ2-1	TRBD2	TRBV9	17	CASSPWTSGGAWGEQFF	TGTGCCAGCAGCCCATGGACTAGCGGGGGGGCATGGGGTGAGCAGTTCTTC
.	TRBJ1-1	.	TRBV14	14	CASSQRAGVFEAFF	TGTGCCAGCAGCCAACGTGCAGGGGTTTTTGAAGCTTTCTTT
few	TRBJ2-1	.	TRBV15	15	CATHPGLQDAGEQFF	TGTGCCACCCACCCGGGACTGCAGGACGCAGGTGAGCAGTTCTTC
.	TRBJ1-1	.	TRBV7-9	15	CASSVAGRRNTEAFF	TGTGCCAGCAGCGTCGCGGGACGGAGGAACACTGAAGCTTTCTTT
.	TRBJ2-3	TRBD2	TRBV9	14	CASSAGGAADTQYF	TGTGCCAGCAGCGCCGGGGGGGCCGCAGATACGCAGTATTTT
.	TRBJ1-3	.	TRBV9	17	CASSVTVPTGNEDTIYF	TGTGCCAGCAGCGTAACGGTCCCCACAGGGAATGAGGACACCATATATTTT
.	TRBJ2-3	.	TRBV29-1	11	CSVVGADTQYF	TGCAGCGTTGTAGGGGCAGATACGCAGTATTTT
.	TRBJ2-7	TRBD1	TRBV13	16	CASSLGRDRGPYEQYF	TGTGCCAGCAGCTTAGGGAGGGACAGGGGGCCCTACGAGCAGTACTTC
.	TRBJ1-1	TRBD1	TRBV2	14	CASSPTGGNTEAFF	TGTGCCAGCAGTCCGACAGGGGGCAACACTGAAGCTTTCTTT
.	TRBJ1-6	.	TRBV6-6	20	CASSPQPGQISSSYNSPLHF	TGTGCCAGCAGTCCCCAGCCGGGACAAATATCGAGCTCCTATAATTCACCCCTCCACTTT
once	TRBJ1-1	TRBD1	TRBV6-6	17	CASSPLPGQGGLTEAFF	TGTGCCAGCAGTCCCCTCCCGGGACAGGGCGGACTCACTGAAGCTTTCTTT
.	TRBJ1-4	.	TRBV5-1	14	CASSLDSSNEKLFF	TGCGCCAGCAGCTTGGACAGTTCTAATGAAAAACTGTTTTTT
.	TRBJ2-7	TRBD2	TRBV19	14	CATALSGGLYEQYF	TGTGCCACCGCATTAAGCGGGGGTCTCTACGAGCAGTACTTC
once	TRBJ1-3	.	TRBV24-1	16	CATSDADGSSGNTIYF	TGTGCCACCAGTGATGCCGACGGGAGCTCTGGAAACACCATATATTTT
few	TRBJ1-3	.	TRBV4-1	15	CASSLVLYSGNTIYF	TGCGCCAGCAGCCTTGTCCTATACTCTGGAAACACCATATATTTT
.	TRBJ1-2	.	TRBV5-1	15	CASSFRDWRGYSYTF	TGCGCCAGCAGCTTCCGGGACTGGAGGGGCTATAGCTACACCTTC
.	TRBJ1-1	.	TRBV30	11	CAWSLATEAFF	TGTGCCTGGAGCCTGGCCACTGAAGCTTTCTTT
.	TRBJ2-3	TRBD2	TRBV24-1	15	CATSDFASGGGTQYF	TGTGCCACCAGTGATTTCGCTAGCGGGGGAGGTACGCAGTATTTT
.	TRBJ2-7	.	TRBV12-3/TRBV12-4	13	CASSLQGGGEQYF	TGTGCCAGCAGCCTCCAGGGAGGAGGCGAGCAGTACTTC
.	TRBJ2-3	TRBD1	TRBV6-5	16	CASSYSKGASTDTQYF	TGTGCCAGCAGTTACTCTAAGGGGGCAAGCACAGATACGCAGTATTTT
once	TRBJ2-7	TRBD1	TRBV7-2	15	CASSLEQGIPYEQYF	TGTGCCAGCAGCTTAGAACAGGGGATCCCCTACGAGCAGTACTTC
.	TRBJ1-2	.	TRBV30	13	CACGLGANYGYTF	TGTGCCTGCGGCCTCGGAGCTAACTATGGCTACACCTTC
.	TRBJ2-5	.	TRBV5-1	13	CASSLAGSETQYF	TGCGCCAGCAGCTTGGCGGGGTCGGAGACCCAGTACTTC
.	TRBJ1-1	TRBD1	TRBV7-9	15	CASSPDRGRYTEAFF	TGTGCCAGCAGCCCCGACAGGGGCCGGTACACTGAAGCTTTCTTT
few	TRBJ2-1	TRBD2	TRBV29-1	14	CSVILWTSVGEQFF	TGCAGCGTGATTCTTTGGACTAGCGTGGGAGAGCAGTTCTTC